The T cell receptor beta chain described here comes from a study of T cells in Graves' hyperthyroidism and ophthalmopathy. Study background: Peripheral blood collection took place at initial diagnosis, before any treatment.

Turning to this clonotype: What it binds is unknown.

The CDR3 has 12 residues. Germline V gene sequence: CDR1 LNHDA, CDR2 SQIVND (reference sequence). V lost 8 bases and J lost 7; bases outside the gene matches: 5. Amplified regions were TCR beta CDR3 sequences from RNA transcripts. TCR CDR3 underwent first-round RT-PCR with the HTBI primer set. TCRdb analysed the multiplex PCR reads with MiXCR anew, one entry per CDR3 protein. The sample includes roughly 61,000 distinct CDR3 sequences, roughly 50% seen only once; the top ten take approximately 3.4%. Study-level results: Most expanded thyroid clonotypes above 0.001 recurred in blood. Ophthalmopathy onset followed model prediction by a median around six months.

The chain has TRBV19 and TRBJ2-7; 10 bases map to TRBD1. Specimen: blood. The TCR was taken from a woman aged 60-75 years with Graves' ophthalmopathy. The CDR3: CASGTGVREQYF. The CDR3 DNA follows: TGTGCCAGTGGGACAGGGGTTCGAGAGCAGTACTTC.